This T cell receptor (beta chain) was recovered during a study of shared T cell receptors in the human thymus. Measured with immunoSEQ multiplex PCR; TCRdb has only the in-frame clones, and not every one. The sample yields about 540,000 clones, 78% seen once. V lost 6 bases, J lost 8 bases, and 7 bases lay in between. The CDR3 loop spans 11 amino acids. Germline V gene lookup returns CDR1 SGHTA and CDR2 FQGTGA. These data were also filed under a second study, of human thymus T cells. That source adds: Donors were healthy Finnish babies undergoing corrective operations for congenital heart defects. The thymus tissue came from resections taken during corrective heart surgery. Thymic and blood repertoires appeared to display a bias in their usage of V and J genes.

This sequence originates from a boy under three years old with a congenital heart defect. Sequenced input: thymocytes. V and J are TRBV7-3 and TRBJ2-2, with D possibly TRBD2 on 5 matching bases. The DNA of the CDR3 is TGTGCCAGCAGAGAGGGAGGGGAGCTGTTTTTT. It is translated as CASREGGELFF.